The 12 T cell receptor beta chains below all came from one sample that was sequenced in a study of T-cell memory formation after mild COVID-19 (dated by TCRdb to the early 2020s). The protocol used for the library was 5' RACE. Sequencing was performed on an Illumina NovaSeq 6000. In-frame beta chains were kept once TCRdb had trimmed the public reads at Q25 with fastp and called clones with MiXCR. Every distinct CDR3 protein forms one entry, paired with its most common genes and DNA. This sample is represented by a few hundred thousand distinct CDR3 sequences; 15% of them were singletons. Together, the top ten hold approximately 20% of the sample. Sequenced material: PBMCs or a T cell subset sorted from them (not recorded which). The source of these receptors is a young man who had mild COVID-19 (a few samples of this study predate the infection). The sample titles of this study are shuffled in the database, so cell type and time point are left out; the donor was told from shared clones.

This clonotype was detected only a few times. The chain couples TRBV28 to TRBJ2-7; 8 bases map to TRBD1. V was clipped by 7 bases and J by 0 bases; unmatched bases: 11. This CDR3 has 16 amino acids. Germline V lookup: CDR1 MDHEN, CDR2 SYDVKM. CDR3 sequence (DNA): TGTGCCAGCAAACCACCCCAGGGGGCAAGCTCCTACGAGCAGTACGTC. Its protein product is CASKPPQGASSYEQYV.

This clonotype was seen more than once but under ten times. This chain uses TRBV5-1 with TRBJ1-6, with 9 nucleotides matching TRBD1. Unmatched junction bases numbered 7, after V lost 0 bases and J lost 12 bases. CDR3 length: 15 residues. CDR1 and CDR2 from the germline V gene are SGHRS and YFSETQ. CDR3 coding DNA: TGCGCCAGCAGCTTGGCTGGACAGGGGCTGGGACCCCTCCACTTT. Translated: CASSLAGQGLGPLHF.

This clonotype was observed a handful of times. This rearrangement joins TRBV5-1 to TRBJ2-3, with a tentative D call TRBD2 (6 bases). CDR3 length: 13 amino acids. Germline values: CDR1 SGHRS, CDR2 YFSETQ. With 3 bases removed from V and 5 bases from J, the gap between germline ends came to 10 bases. CDR3 coding DNA: TGCGCCAGCAGCTGGGGACTGCGAGATACGCAGTATTTT. This gives the protein CASSWGLRDTQYF.

The genes are TRBV11-1 and TRBJ2-1; D is unresolved. The CDR3 consists of 14 residues. Trimming shortened V by 0 bases and J by 8 bases, and 11 bases separated the two germline ends. Germline V gene sequence: CDR1 SGHAT, CDR2 FQDESV (reference sequence). The CDR3 DNA follows: TGTGCCAGCAGCTTAGCTTACGGTGGGGATGAGCAGTTCTTC. Its translation: CASSLAYGGDEQFF.

The V and J genes are TRBV5-1 and TRBJ2-6; D possibly corresponds to TRBD2 (5 bases). The V gene's germline CDR1 is SGHRS and CDR2 YFSETQ. Between the trimmed V and J ends, which lost 4 bases and 1 base, there was a span of 15 bases. CDR3 length: 17 amino acids. The CDR3 bases are TGCGCCAGCAGCCTCATTCCGGGGATGTCTGGGGCCAACGTCCTGACTTTC. Translated, it gives CASSLIPGMSGANVLTF.

This clonotype was seen only a few times. The rearrangement links TRBV7-2 to TRBJ2-3; 10 bases fit TRBD2. The germline CDR1 and CDR2 sequences are SGHTA and FQGNSA. The CDR3 sequence is 15 residues long. V trimming: 6 bases; J trimming: 2 bases; junction bases outside the gene matches: 5. The CDR3 spells CASSWGLAITDTQYF. In DNA form, the CDR3 reads TGTGCCAGCAGTTGGGGACTAGCGATCACAGATACGCAGTATTTT. The full variable domain, rest sourced from reference TRBV7-2 and TRBJ2-3, is GAGVSQSPSNKVTEKGKDVELRCDPISGHTALYWYRQSLGQGLEFLIYFQGNSAPDKSGLPSDRFSAERTGGSVSTLTIQRTQQEDSAVYLCASSWGLAITDTQYFGPGTRLTVL.

This clonotype has only a few counts. The rearrangement links TRBV6-2 or TRBV6-3 to TRBJ2-4, with D perhaps TRBD1 (6 bases). The CDR3 extends over 16 amino acids. CDR1 and CDR2 (germline): MNHEY, SVGEGT. The V gene lost 4 bases and the J gene lost 6 bases, with 19 bases spanning the gap. The CDR3 spells CASSSNNREERNIQYF. DNA for the CDR3: TGTGCCAGCAGTTCCAATAACAGGGAAGAGAGAAACATTCAGTACTTC.

This clonotype appeared a few times. The chain couples TRBV4-1 to TRBJ2-5; D may match TRBD1 or TRBD2 (6 bases each). Looked up from germline, CDR1 is MGHRA and CDR2 is YSYEKL. V lost 0 bases, J lost 1 base, and 18 bases lay in between. This CDR3 has 18 amino acids. The CDR3 DNA follows: TGCGCCAGCAGCCAAGATCGGGGAGGCACAGGGTTCCAAGAGACCCAGTACTTC. Encoded protein: CASSQDRGGTGFQETQYF.

This clonotype was seen more than once but under ten times. This chain links TRBV5-1 with TRBJ2-5, with D possibly TRBD1 on 6 matching bases. V was pared by 7 bases and J by 5 bases, with 15 bases between. The CDR3 is made up of 13 amino acids. In germline, CDR1 is SGHRS, CDR2 YFSETQ. The CDR3 DNA sequence: TGCGCCAGCTCCGACAGGTCCGTGGAGACCCAGTACTTC. Its translation is CASSDRSVETQYF.

J is TRBJ2-5 and V is TRBV6-2 or TRBV6-3; D perhaps matches TRBD2 (6 bases). Germline V CDR1 and CDR2: MNHEY, SVGEGT. This CDR3 is 18 amino acids long. Trimming stripped 6 bases from V and 3 bases from J, with 26 bases between. CDR3 DNA sequence: TGTGCCAGCAGGCCATTACCTCGGGACTTTCTCCGGGAAGAGACCCAGTACTTC. This sequence encodes CASRPLPRDFLREETQYF.

The chain employs TRBV7-9 and TRBJ1-1; D perhaps matches TRBD1 (6 bases). Trimming left V 6 bases short and J 4 bases short, with 15 bases between. This CDR3 comprises 14 residues. The germline gives CDR1 SEHNR, CDR2 FQNEAQ (reference sequence). Here the CDR3 DNA reads TGTGCCAGCAGATCGGGGGGGGGCACCACTGAAGCTTTCTTT. It specifies CASRSGGGTTEAFF.

A few counts support this clonotype. The chain couples TRBV4-1 to TRBJ2-2; tentatively, D is TRBD1 (6 bases). Per the germline V gene, CDR1 is MGHRA and CDR2 is YSYEKL. This CDR3 has 16 amino acids. The ends were cut back, 0 bases at V and 7 bases at J, with 15 bases in the middle. Here the CDR3 DNA reads TGCGCCAGCAGCCAAGAAGGGAGTACGGGACACGGGGAGCTGTTTTTT. Protein product: CASSQEGSTGHGELFF.